This TCR beta chain emerged from a study of CD4 T cells in relation to SARS-CoV-2 and coronaviruses. The CDR3 loop spans 13 amino acids. Germline V lookup: CDR1 SGHRS, CDR2 YFSETQ. Trimming shortened V by 4 bases and J by 6 bases, and 11 bases separated the two germline ends. Profiled with immunoSEQ multiplex PCR; TCRdb holds only in-frame clones, not every one. Among 20,000 to 25,000 clones listed, about 79% were seen once. Before the COVID-19 pandemic, during about 2010-2018, CD4+ T cells were taken from unexposed donors. The cells were cultured for 10 days before CD4+ T cells were isolated. As regards this clone: The antigen remains undetermined.

Sequenced input: CD4+ T cells from PBMCs, cultured in vitro. The receptor was derived from a human donor in good health. The J gene is TRBJ2-1, the V gene TRBV5-1; D unresolved. CDR3 nucleotides: TGCGCCAGCAGCCTCCCGGGCGCCAATGAGCAGTTCTTC. Its protein product is CASSLPGANEQFF.